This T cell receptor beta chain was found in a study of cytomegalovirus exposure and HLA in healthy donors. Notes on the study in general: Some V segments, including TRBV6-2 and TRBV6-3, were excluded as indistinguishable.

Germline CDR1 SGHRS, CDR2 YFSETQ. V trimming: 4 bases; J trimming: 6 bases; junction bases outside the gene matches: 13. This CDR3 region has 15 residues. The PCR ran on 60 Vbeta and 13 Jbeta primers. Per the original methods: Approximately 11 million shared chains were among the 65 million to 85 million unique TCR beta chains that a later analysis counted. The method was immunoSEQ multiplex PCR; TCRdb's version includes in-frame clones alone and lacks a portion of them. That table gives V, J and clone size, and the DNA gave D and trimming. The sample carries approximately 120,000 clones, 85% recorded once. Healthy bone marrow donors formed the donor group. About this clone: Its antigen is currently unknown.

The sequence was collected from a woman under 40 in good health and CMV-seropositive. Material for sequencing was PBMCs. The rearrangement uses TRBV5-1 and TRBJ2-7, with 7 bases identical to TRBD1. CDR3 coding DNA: TGCGCCAGCAGCGTCCTGACAGGGACATATGGCGAGCAGTACTTC. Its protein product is CASSVLTGTYGEQYF.